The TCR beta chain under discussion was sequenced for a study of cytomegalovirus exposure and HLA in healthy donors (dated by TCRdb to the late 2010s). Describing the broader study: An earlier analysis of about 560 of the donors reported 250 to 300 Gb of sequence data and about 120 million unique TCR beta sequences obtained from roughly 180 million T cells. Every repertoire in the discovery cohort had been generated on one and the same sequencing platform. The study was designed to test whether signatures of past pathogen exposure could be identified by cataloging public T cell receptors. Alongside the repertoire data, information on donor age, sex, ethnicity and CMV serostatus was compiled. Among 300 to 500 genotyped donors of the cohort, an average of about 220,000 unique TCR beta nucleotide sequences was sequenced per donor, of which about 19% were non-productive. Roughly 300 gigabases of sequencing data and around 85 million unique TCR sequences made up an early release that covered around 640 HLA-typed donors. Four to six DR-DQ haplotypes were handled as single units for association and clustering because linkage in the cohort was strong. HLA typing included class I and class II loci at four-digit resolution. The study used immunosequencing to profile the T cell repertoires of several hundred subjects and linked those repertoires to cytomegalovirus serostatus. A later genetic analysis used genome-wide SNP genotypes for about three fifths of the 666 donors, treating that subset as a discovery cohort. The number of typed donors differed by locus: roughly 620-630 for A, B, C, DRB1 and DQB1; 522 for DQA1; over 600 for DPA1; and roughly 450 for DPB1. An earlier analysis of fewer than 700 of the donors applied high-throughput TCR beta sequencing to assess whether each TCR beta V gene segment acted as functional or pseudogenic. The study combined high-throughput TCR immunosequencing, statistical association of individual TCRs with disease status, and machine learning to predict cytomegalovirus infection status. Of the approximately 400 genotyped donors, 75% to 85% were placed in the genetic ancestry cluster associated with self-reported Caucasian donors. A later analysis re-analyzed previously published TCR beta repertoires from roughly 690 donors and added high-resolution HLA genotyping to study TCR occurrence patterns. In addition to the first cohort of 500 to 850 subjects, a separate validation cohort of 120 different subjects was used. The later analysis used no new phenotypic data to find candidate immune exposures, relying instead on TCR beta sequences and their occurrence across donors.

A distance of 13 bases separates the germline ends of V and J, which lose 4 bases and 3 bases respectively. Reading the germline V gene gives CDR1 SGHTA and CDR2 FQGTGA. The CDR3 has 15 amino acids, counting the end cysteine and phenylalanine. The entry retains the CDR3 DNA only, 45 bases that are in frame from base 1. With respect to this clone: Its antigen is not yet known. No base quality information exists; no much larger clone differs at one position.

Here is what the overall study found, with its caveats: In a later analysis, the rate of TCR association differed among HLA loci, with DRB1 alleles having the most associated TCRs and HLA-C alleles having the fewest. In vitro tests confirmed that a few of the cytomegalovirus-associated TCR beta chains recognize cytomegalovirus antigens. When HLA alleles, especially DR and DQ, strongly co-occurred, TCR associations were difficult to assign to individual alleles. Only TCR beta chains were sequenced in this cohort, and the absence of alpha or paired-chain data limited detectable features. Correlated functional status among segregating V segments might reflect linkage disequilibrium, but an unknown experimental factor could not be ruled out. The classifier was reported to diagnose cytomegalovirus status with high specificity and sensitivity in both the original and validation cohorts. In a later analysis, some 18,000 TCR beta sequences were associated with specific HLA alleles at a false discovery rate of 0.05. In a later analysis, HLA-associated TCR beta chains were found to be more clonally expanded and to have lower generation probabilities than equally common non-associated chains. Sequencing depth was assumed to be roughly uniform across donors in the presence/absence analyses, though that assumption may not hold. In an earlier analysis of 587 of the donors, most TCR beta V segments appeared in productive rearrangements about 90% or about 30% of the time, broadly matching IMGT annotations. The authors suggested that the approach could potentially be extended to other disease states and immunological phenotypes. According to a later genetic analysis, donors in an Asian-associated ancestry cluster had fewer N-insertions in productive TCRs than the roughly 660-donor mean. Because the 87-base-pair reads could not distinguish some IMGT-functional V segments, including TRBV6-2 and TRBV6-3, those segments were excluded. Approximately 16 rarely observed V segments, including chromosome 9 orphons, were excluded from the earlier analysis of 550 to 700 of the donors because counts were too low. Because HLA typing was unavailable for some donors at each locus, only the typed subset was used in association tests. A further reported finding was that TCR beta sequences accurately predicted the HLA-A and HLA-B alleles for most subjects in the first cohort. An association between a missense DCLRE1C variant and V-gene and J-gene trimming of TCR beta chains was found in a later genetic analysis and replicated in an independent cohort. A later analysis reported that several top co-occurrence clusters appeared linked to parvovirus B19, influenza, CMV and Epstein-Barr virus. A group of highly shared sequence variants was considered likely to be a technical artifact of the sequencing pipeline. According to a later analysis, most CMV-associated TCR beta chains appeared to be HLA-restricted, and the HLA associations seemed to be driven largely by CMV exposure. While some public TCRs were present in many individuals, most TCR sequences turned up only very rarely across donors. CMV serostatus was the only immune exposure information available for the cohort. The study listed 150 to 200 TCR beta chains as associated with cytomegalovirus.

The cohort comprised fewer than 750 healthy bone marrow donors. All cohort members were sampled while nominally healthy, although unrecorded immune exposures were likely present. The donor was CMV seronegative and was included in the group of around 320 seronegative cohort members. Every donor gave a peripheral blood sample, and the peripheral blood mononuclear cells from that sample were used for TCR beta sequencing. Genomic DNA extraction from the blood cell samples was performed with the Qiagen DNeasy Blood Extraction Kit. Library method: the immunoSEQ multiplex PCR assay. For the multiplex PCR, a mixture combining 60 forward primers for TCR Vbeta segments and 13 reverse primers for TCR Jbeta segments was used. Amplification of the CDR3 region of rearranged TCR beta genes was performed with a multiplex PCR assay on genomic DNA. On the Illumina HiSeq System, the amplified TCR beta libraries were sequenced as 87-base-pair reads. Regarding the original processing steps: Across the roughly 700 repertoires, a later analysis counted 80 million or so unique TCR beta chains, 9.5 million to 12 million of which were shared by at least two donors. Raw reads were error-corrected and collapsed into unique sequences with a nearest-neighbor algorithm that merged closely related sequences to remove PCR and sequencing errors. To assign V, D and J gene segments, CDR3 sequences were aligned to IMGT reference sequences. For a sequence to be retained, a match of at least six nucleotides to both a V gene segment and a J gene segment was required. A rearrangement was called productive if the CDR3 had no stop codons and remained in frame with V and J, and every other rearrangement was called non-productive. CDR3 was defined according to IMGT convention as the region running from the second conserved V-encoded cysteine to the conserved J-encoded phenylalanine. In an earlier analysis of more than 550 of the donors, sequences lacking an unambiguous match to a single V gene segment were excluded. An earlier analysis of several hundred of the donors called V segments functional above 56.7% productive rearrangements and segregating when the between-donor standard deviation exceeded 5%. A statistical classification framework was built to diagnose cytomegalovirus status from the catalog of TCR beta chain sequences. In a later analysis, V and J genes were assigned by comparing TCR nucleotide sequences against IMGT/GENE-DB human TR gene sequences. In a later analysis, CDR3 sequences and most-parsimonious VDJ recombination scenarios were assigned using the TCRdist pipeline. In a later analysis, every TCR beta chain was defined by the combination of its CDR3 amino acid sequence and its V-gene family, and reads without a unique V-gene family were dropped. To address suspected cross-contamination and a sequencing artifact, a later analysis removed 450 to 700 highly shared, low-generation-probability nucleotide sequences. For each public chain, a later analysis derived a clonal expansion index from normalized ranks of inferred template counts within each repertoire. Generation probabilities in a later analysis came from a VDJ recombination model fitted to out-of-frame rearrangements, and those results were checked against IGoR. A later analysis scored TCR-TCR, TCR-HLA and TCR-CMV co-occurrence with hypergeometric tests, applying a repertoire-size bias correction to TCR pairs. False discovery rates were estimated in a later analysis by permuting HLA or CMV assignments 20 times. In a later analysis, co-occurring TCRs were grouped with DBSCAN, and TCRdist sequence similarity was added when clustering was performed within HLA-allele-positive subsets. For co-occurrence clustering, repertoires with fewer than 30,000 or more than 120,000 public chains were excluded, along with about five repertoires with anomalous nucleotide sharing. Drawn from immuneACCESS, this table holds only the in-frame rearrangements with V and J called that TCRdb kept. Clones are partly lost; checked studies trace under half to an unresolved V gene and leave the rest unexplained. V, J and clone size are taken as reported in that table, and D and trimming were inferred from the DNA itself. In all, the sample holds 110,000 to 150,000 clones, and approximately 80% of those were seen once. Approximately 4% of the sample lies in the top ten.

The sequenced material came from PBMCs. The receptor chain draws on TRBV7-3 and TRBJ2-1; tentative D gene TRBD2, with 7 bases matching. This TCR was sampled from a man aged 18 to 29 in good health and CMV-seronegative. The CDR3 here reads CASSSRGGLYNEQFF. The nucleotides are TGTGCCAGCAGCTCGAGGGGGGGGCTCTACAATGAGCAGTTCTTC.